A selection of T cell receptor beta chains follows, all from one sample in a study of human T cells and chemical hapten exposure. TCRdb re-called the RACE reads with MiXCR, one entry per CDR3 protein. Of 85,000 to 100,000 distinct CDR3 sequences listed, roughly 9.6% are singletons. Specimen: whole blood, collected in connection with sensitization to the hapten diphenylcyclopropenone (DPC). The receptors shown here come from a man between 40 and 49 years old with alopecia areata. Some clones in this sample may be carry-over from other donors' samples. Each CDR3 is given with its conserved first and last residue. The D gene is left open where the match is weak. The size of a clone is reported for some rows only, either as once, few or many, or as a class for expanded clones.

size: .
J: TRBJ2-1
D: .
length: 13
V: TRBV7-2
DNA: TGTGCCAGCAGCTTTAGACAGACCAATGAGCAGTTCTTC
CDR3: CASSFRQTNEQFF

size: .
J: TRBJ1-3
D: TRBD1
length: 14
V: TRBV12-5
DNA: TGTGCTAGTGGCGGCAGGGGGCCTGGAAACACCATATATTTT
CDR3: CASGGRGPGNTIYF

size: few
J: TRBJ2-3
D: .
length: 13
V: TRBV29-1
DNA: TGCAGCGTTGGGGTAGGGCCACAGGGTACGCAGTATTTT
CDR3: CSVGVGPQGTQYF

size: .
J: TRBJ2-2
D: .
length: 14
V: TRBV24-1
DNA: TGTGCCACCAGTGCGACAGTTGTCGGCGGGGAGCTGTTTTTT
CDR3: CATSATVVGGELFF

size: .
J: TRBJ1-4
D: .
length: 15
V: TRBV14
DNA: TGTGCCAGCAGCCAAGATATGGGGGCATTTGAAAAACTGTTTTTT
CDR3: CASSQDMGAFEKLFF

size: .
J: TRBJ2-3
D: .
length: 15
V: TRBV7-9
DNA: TGTACCAGCACCCCAAGGGGAACTAGCACAGATACGCAGTATTTT
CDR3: CTSTPRGTSTDTQYF

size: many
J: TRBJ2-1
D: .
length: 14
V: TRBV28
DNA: TGTGCCAGCAGTTTATCCAATAGTTACAATGAGCAGTTCTTC
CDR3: CASSLSNSYNEQFF

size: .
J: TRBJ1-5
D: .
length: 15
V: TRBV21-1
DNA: TGTGCCAGCAGGCCCGGGGTTTACATCAATCAGCCCCAGCATTTT
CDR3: CASRPGVYINQPQHF

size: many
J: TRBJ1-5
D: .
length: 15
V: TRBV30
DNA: TGTGCCTGGAGTGTCGGACAATATAGCAATCAGCCCCAGCATTTT
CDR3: CAWSVGQYSNQPQHF

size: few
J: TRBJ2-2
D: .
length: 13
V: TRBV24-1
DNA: TGTGCCACCAGGCGGGAGAACACCGGGGAGCTGTTTTTT
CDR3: CATRRENTGELFF

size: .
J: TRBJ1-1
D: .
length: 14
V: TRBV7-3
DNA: TGTGCCAGCAGCTCGGGCCCCGCGGTCACTGAAGCTTTCTTT
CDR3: CASSSGPAVTEAFF

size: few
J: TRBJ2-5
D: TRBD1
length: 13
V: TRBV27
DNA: TGTGCCAGCAGGACAGGGGGCTGGGAGACCCAGTACTTC
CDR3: CASRTGGWETQYF

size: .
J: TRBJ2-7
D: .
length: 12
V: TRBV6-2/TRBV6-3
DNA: TGTGCCAGCAGTACAGATACCTACGAGCAGTACTTC
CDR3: CASSTDTYEQYF

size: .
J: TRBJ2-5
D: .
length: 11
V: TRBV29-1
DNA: TGCAGCGGGGCCCTGGGGGAGACCCAGTACTTC
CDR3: CSGALGETQYF

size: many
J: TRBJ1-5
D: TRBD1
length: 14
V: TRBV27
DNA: TGTGCCAGCAGCCATTGGGACAGTGATCAGCCCCAGCATTTT
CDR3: CASSHWDSDQPQHF

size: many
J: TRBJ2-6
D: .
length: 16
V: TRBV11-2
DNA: TGTGCCAGCAGCTTAGGACGGAGCTCTGGGGCCAACGTCCTGACTTTC
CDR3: CASSLGRSSGANVLTF

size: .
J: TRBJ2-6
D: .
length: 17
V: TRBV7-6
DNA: TGTGCCAGCAGCTTAGATGGCACCTCCTCTGGGGCCAACGTCCTGACTTTC
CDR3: CASSLDGTSSGANVLTF

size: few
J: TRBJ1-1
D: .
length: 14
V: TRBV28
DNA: TGTGCCAGCAGTTTATGGGGGGGAAACACTGAAGCTTTCTTT
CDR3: CASSLWGGNTEAFF

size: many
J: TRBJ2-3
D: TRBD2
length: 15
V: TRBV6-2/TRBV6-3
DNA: TGTGCCAGCAGTGCTTTAGCGGGAGGTCGAGATACGCAGTATTTT
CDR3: CASSALAGGRDTQYF

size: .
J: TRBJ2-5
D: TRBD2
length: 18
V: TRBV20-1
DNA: TGCAGTGCTACCCCGACGGTAGCGGGCAATTTCTACCAAGAGACCCAGTACTTC
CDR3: CSATPTVAGNFYQETQYF

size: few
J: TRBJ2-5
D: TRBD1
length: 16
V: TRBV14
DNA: TGTGCCAGCAGCGTCTTGACAGGGGGCTTCCAAGAGACCCAGTACTTC
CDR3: CASSVLTGGFQETQYF

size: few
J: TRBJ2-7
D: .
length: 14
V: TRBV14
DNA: TGTGCCAGCAGCCCAAGGACTGAATCCTACGAGCAGTACTTC
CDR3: CASSPRTESYEQYF

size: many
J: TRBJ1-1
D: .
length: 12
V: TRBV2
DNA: TGTGCCAGCAGTCGGAGGGACACTGAAGCTTTCTTT
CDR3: CASSRRDTEAFF

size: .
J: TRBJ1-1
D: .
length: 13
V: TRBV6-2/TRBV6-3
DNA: TGTGCCAGCAGTGTGCCTAAGGACACTGAAGCTTCCTTT
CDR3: CASSVPKDTEASF

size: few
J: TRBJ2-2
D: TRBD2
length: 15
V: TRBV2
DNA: TGTGCCAGCCGTGGACTAGCGTTGAACACCGGGGAGCTGTTTTTT
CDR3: CASRGLALNTGELFF

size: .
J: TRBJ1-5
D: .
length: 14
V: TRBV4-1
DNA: TGCGCCAGCAGCCCCGGAGGCCTCAATCAGCCCCAGCATTTT
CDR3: CASSPGGLNQPQHF

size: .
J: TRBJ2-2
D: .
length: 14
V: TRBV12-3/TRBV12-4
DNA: TGTGCCAGCAGTAGGACAACGAACACCGGGGAGCTGTTTTTT
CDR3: CASSRTTNTGELFF

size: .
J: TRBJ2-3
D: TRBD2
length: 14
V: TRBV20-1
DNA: TGCAGTGCTAGACTAGCGGGAGTGTCAGATACGCAGTATTTT
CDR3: CSARLAGVSDTQYF

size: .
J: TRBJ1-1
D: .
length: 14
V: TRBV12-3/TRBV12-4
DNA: TGTGCCAGCAGTTTTTGGGGGGTCCTCACTGAAGCTTTCTTT
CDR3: CASSFWGVLTEAFF

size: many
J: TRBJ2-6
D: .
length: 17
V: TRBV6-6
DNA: TGTGCCAGCAGTTACGACAGGTATCCTTCTGGGGCCAACGTCCTGACTTTC
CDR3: CASSYDRYPSGANVLTF

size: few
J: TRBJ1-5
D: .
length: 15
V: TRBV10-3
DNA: TGTGCCATCAGTGAGGGGGGGGCCTACAATCAGCCCCAGCATTTT
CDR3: CAISEGGAYNQPQHF